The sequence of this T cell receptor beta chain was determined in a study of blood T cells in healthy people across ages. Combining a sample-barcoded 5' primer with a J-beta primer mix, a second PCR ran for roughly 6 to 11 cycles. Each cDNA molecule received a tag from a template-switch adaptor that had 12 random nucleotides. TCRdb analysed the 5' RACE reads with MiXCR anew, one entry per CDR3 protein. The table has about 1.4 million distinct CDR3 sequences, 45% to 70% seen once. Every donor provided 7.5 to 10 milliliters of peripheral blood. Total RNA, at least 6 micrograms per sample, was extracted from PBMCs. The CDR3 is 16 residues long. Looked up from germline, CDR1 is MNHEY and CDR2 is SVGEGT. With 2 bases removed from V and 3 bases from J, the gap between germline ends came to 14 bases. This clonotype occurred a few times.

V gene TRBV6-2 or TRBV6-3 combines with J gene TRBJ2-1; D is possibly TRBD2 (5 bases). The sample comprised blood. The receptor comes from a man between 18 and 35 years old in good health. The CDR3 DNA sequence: TGTGCCAGCAGTTACCCCCTAAAGGGAGTCTACAATGAGCAGTTCTTC. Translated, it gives CASSYPLKGVYNEQFF.